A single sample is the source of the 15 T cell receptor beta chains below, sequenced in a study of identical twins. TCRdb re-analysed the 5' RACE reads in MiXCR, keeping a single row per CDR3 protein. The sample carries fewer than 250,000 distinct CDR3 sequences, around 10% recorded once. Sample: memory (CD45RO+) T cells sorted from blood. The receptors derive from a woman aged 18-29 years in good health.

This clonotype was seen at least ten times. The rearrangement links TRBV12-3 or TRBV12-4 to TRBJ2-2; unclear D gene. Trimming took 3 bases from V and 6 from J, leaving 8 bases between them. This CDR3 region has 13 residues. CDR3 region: CASSLGGAGELFF. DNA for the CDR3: TGTGCCAGCAGTTTGGGTGGGGCCGGGGAGCTGTTTTTT.

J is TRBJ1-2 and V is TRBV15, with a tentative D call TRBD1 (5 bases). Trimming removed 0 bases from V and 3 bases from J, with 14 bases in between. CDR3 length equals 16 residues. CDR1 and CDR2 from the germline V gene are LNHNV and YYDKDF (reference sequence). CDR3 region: CATSRDRGVRDYGYTF. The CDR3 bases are TGTGCCACCAGCAGAGATAGAGGGGTCAGGGACTATGGCTACACCTTC.

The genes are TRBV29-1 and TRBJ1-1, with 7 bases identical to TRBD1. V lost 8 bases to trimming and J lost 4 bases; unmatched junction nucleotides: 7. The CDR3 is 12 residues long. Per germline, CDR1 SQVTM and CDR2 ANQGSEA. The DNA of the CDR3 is TGCAGCTCGGTTCAGGGGGGCACTGAAGCTTTCTTT. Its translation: CSSVQGGTEAFF.

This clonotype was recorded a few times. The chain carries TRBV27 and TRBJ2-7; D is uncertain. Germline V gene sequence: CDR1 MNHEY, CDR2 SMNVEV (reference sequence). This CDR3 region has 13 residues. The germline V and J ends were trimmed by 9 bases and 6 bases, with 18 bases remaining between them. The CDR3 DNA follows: TGTGCCAGTACCTCCGGGCCGCCCACCGAGCAGTACTTC. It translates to CASTSGPPTEQYF.

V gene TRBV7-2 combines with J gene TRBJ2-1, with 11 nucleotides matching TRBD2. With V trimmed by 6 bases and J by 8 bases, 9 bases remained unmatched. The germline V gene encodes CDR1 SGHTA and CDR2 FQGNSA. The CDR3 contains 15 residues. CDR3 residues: CASRPGLAGGYEQFF. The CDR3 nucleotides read TGTGCCAGCAGACCGGGGCTAGCGGGGGGCTATGAGCAGTTCTTC.

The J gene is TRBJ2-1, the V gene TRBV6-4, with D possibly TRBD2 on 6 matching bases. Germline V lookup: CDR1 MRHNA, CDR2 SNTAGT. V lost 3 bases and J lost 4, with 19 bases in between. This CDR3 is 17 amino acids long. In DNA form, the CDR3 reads TGTGCCAGCAGTGAAATGGGTCAACTAGCAGGGTACAATGAGCAGTTCTTC. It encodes CASSEMGQLAGYNEQFF.

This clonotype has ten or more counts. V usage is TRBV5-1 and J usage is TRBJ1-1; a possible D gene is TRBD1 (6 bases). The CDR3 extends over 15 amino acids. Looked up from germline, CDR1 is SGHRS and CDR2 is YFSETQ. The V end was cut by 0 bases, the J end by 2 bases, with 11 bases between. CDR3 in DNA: TGCGCCAGCAGCTTGGAGGTGACAGGCAACACTGAAGCTTTCTTT. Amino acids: CASSLEVTGNTEAFF.

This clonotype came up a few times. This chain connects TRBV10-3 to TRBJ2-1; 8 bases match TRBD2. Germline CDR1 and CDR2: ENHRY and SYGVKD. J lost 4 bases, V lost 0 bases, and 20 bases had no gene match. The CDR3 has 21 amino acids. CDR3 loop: CAISESIKRDAASGRYNEQFF. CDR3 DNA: TGTGCCATCAGTGAGTCGATAAAGAGAGATGCTGCCAGCGGGAGATACAATGAGCAGTTCTTC.

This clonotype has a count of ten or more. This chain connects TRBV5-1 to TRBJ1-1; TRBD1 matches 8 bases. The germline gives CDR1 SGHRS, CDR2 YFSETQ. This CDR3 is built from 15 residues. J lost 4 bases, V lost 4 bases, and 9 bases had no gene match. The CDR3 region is CASSVDRGVGTEAFF. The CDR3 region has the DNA TGCGCCAGCAGCGTAGACAGGGGAGTAGGCACTGAAGCTTTCTTT.

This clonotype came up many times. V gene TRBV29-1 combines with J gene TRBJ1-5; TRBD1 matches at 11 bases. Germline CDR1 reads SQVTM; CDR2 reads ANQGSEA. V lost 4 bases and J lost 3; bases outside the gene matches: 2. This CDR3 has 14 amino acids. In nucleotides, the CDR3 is TGCAGCGTTGTCGGACAGGGGGCCAATCAGCCCCAGCATTTT. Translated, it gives CSVVGQGANQPQHF.

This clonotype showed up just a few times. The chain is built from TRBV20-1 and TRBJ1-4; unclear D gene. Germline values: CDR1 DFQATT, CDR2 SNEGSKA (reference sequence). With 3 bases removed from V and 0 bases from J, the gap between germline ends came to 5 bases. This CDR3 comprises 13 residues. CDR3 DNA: TGCAGTGCTAGGGCGGCAACTAATGAAAAACTGTTTTTT. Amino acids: CSARAATNEKLFF.

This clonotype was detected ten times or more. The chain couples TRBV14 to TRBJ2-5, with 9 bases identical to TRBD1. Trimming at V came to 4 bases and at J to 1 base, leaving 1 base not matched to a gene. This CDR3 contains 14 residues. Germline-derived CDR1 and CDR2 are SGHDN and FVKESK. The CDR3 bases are TGTGCCAGCAGCCGGGACAGGGCCCAAGAGACCCAGTACTTC. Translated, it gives CASSRDRAQETQYF. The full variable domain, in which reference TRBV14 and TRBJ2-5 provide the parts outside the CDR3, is EAGVTQFPSHSVIEKGQTVTLRCDPISGHDNLYWYRRVMGKEIKFLLHFVKESKQDESGMPNNRFLAERTGGTYSTLKVQPAELEDSGVYFCASSRDRAQETQYFGPGTRLLVL.

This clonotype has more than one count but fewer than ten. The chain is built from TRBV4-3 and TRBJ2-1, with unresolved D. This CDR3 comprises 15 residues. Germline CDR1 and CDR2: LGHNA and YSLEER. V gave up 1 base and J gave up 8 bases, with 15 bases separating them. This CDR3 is CASSQVFSKGHEQFF. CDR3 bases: TGCGCCAGCAGCCAAGTGTTCTCAAAAGGGCATGAGCAGTTCTTC.

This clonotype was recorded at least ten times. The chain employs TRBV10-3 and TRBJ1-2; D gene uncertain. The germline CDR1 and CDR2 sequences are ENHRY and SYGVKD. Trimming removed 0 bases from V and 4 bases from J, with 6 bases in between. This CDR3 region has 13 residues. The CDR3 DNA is TGTGCCATCAGTGAGTCGTCAGTCTATGGCTACACCTTC. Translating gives CAISESSVYGYTF.

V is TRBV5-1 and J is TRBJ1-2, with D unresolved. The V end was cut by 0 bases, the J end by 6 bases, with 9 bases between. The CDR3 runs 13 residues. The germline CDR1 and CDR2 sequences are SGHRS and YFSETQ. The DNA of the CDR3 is TGCGCCAGCAGCTTGGATTGGGTCGATGGCTACACCTTC. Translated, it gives CASSLDWVDGYTF.